Described below is a single T cell receptor (beta chain) sequence and its context. This clone appeared a single time. Its antigen remains undetermined. The sample holds no much larger clone one base away, and base qualities are not on file. Other DNA sequences in this specimen translate into the identical CDR3. The data derive from a study of blood T cell repertoires in COVID-19 (TCRdb year 2020). As for the study more broadly: Samples covering the acute and convalescent phases of COVID-19 were provided by collaborators in the United States, Italy and Spain. Subjects who had been exposed to COVID-19, were actively infected with it, or had recovered from it provided the deeply sampled blood TCRbeta repertoires that made up the dataset. A freely available public database, intended as a resource for researchers studying the immune response to SARS-CoV-2, is where the repertoires were released. Where available, HLA class I and class II types were taken from metadata supplied by the sample provider and were not determined by assay-based typing. The prospective study material was composed of cDNA or gDNA derived from T cells, B-cell-depleted T cells, or PBMCs. The samples were drawn from the first 160 participants of the ongoing ImmuneRACE study and from about 1,200 subjects provided by 6 global collaborators. Sample metadata almost always included a de-identified subject ID, COVID-19 status, age in years and sex. What the research found in general, with its limitations: The amount of clinical and demographic metadata varied by source and participant and was provided uncurated.

TCRbeta CDR3 regions were amplified from genomic DNA using the immunoSEQ Assay, a bias-controlled multiplex PCR. In the authors' own workflow: Nucleated cell counts per sample were estimated from amplification of reference gene primers within the assay. Sequence reads were collapsed and filtered to measure the absolute abundance of every unique TCRbeta CDR3 rearrangement. Productive Simpson clonality was computed per sample as the square root of Simpson's diversity index over productive rearrangements. TCRdb took this table from immuneACCESS and kept in-frame rearrangements with V and J called. Such tables lack part of the clones; where checked against another copy, unresolved V genes explain under half of the gap, and the rest is unexplained. The V and J calls and the clone size are those of that table, but D and trimming were determined from the DNA. This sample is represented by about 350,000 clones; approximately 91% of them were singletons. Clones ranked in the top ten supply about 0.94% of the sample.

Participants in the prospective study were aged roughly 18 to 100 years, lived in some 24 United States geographic areas, and enrolled through a virtual design. In the prospective study, participants were assigned to cohorts based on the clinical history participants reported in a screening survey and a study questionnaire. A participant counted as exposed if, within 2 weeks of entering the study, that participant had been in contact with someone who had a PCR-confirmed or clinician-diagnosed COVID-19 case. Each participant in the prospective study had whole blood, serum and a nasopharyngeal or oropharyngeal swab collected by mobile phlebotomists. Participants in the prospective study had the option to provide additional blood draws and questionnaires over a roughly 2-month period. Blood samples from the prospective study were shipped frozen or at room temperature prior to DNA extraction. The receptor was isolated from a woman between 25 and 40 years old who had been exposed to COVID-19. The sample taken for sequencing was PBMCs or T cells enriched from blood (not recorded which).

Here is the DNA: TGTGCCAGCTCACCAAGGCTAGCGGGAGGACAAGAGACCCAGTACTTC. Translated, this is CASSPRLAGGQETQYF. The rearrangement joined TRBV18 to TRBJ2-5; 11 central nucleotides agree with TRBD2. Unmatched junction bases come to 4, with V trimmed by 2 bases and J by 2 bases. The CDR3 goes from the cysteine to the phenylalanine over 16 residues. Just the 48-base CDR3 DNA is kept, in frame starting at base 1. The CDR1 and CDR2 encoded by the germline V gene are KGHSH and LQKENI.